This T cell receptor (beta chain) was identified during a study of Ad26.COV2.S vaccination and SARS-CoV-2 variants. Study at large: Enrollment placed the donor in the COV1001 Ad26.COV2.S trial arm. Ad26.COV2.S shots went into the muscle once or twice, 56 days apart.

Unmatched junction bases numbered 10, after V lost 8 bases and J lost 1 base. The CDR3 totals 16 residues. The germline CDR1 and CDR2 sequences are SNHLY and FYNNEI. Regarding treatment: about 20 received Ad26.COV2.S at low or high dose, single or two shots; about 5 received placebo; per-sample allocation not given. The samples were gathered on day 63 after the first injection of vaccine or placebo. Vaccination employed an Ad26 vector expressing the Wuhan-strain SARS-CoV-2 spike. The assay was immunoSEQ multiplex PCR, and TCRdb's table has in-frame clones only and misses some. Of fewer than 500,000 clones listed, approximately 90% were seen once; the top ten hold about 12%.

The sequence derives from a person aged 18-60 years who received the Ad26.COV2.S COVID-19 vaccine or a placebo. The sequencing here drew on peripheral blood, taken in a trial of Ad26.COV2.S vaccine versus placebo. The chain recombines TRBV2 with TRBJ2-7, with 11 nucleotides matching TRBD2. For the CDR3, the DNA is TGTGCCAGCGATTCCCGGACTAGCGGGTTTTCCTACGAGCAGTACTTC. It codes for CASDSRTSGFSYEQYF.